This is a list of T cell receptor beta chains from one sample in a study of human T cells and chemical hapten exposure. TCRdb called the RACE reads again in MiXCR, with one record for every CDR3 protein. The table lists over 75,000 distinct CDR3 sequences, roughly a tenth of them singletons. This specimen consisted of whole blood, obtained in connection with sensitization to the hapten diphenylcyclopropenone (DPC). These receptors all stem from a woman in her thirties with alopecia areata. Some clones in this sample may be carry-over from other donors' samples. Each CDR3 is given with its conserved first and last residue. A D gene is named only where the DNA matches it firmly. Expanded clones get a size class; other rows say once, few or many, or leave the size out.

>TRBV29-1|TRBJ1-3|.|many
CSAWGSSGNTIYF
TGCAGCGCCTGGGGGAGCTCTGGAAACACCATATATTTT
>TRBV6-2/TRBV6-3|TRBJ1-1|.|.
CASSQGTLNTEAFF
TGTGCCAGCAGCCAGGGTACTTTGAACACTGAAGCTTTCTTT
>TRBV28|TRBJ1-6|.|many
CASSPPGLIDNSPLHF
TGTGCCAGCAGCCCCCCCGGACTGATTGATAATTCACCCCTCCACTTT
>TRBV5-1|TRBJ1-2|TRBD1|.
CASSLVVTGDSYTF
TGCGCCAGCAGCTTGGTCGTGACAGGGGACAGCTACACCTTC
>TRBV4-1|TRBJ2-2|.|many
CASSQEGRSNTGELFF
TGCGCCAGCAGCCAAGAGGGTCGTTCCAACACCGGGGAGCTGTTTTTT
>TRBV6-5|TRBJ2-2|.|.
CASSYSIPTGELFF
TGTGCCAGCAGTTACTCGATCCCCACCGGGGAGCTGTTTTTT
>TRBV15|TRBJ2-4|TRBD1|many
CATSRVGQGNKNIQYF
TGTGCCACCAGCAGAGTAGGACAGGGCAACAAAAACATTCAGTACTTC
>TRBV10-3|TRBJ1-1|.|.
CASGVTDTEAFF
TGTGCCTCAGGGGTTACGGACACTGAAGCTTTCTTT
>TRBV7-2|TRBJ2-1|.|.
CASSLGGVNYNEQFF
TGTGCCAGCAGCTTAGGTGGCGTAAACTACAATGAGCAGTTCTTC
>TRBV11-2|TRBJ2-7|.|few
CASSLSSSASSYEQYF
TGTGCCAGCAGCTTAAGTAGTAGCGCAAGCTCCTACGAGCAGTACTTC
>TRBV28|TRBJ2-3|TRBD2|many
CASTKTSGSTDTQYF
TGTGCCAGCACCAAGACTAGCGGCAGCACAGATACGCAGTATTTT
>TRBV10-2|TRBJ1-1|TRBD1|few
CASRDRGFDTEAFF
TGCGCCAGCAGGGACAGGGGTTTTGACACTGAAGCTTTCTTT
>TRBV20-1|TRBJ2-1|TRBD2|many
CSARDRRLAGVSEQFF
TGCAGTGCTAGAGATCGGAGACTAGCGGGAGTTAGTGAGCAGTTCTTC
>TRBV2|TRBJ1-4|.|many
CASSGVYDGAANEKLFF
TGTGCCAGCAGTGGAGTGTACGACGGAGCCGCTAATGAAAAACTGTTTTTT
>TRBV12-3/TRBV12-4|TRBJ2-1|TRBD2|.
CASSRPGLAGWDEQFF
TGTGCCAGCAGCCGACCCGGACTAGCGGGGTGGGATGAGCAGTTCTTC
>TRBV28|TRBJ2-5|.|.
CASSAGTETQYF
TGTGCCAGCAGTGCAGGGACAGAGACCCAGTACTTC
>TRBV6-4|TRBJ2-5|.|few
CASSGLTRGVKETQYF
TGTGCCAGCAGTGGCCTCACAAGGGGAGTAAAAGAGACCCAGTACTTC
>TRBV20-1|TRBJ1-4|.|many
CSARRPGWPNEKLFF
TGCAGTGCTAGACGGCCCGGGTGGCCTAATGAAAAACTGTTTTTT
>TRBV24-1|TRBJ2-3|.|many
CATSDLPNSRTDTQYF
TGTGCCACCAGTGATTTGCCGAACTCCCGCACAGATACGCAGTATTTT
>TRBV2|TRBJ1-6|.|.
CASSDLGSSYNSPLHF
TGTGCCAGCAGTGATTTGGGGAGTTCGTATAATTCACCCCTCCACTTT
>TRBV9|TRBJ2-5|.|few
CASSRRSGRQLQETQYF
TGTGCCAGCAGCCGACGAAGTGGGCGGCAGTTACAAGAGACCCAGTACTTC
>TRBV11-2|TRBJ2-4|.|many
CASSRTEGKNIQYF
TGTGCCAGCAGCCGAACGGAGGGCAAAAACATTCAGTACTTC
>TRBV10-1|TRBJ2-1|.|many
CASSESTRNEQFF
TGCGCCAGCAGTGAGTCGACTCGAAATGAGCAGTTCTTC
>TRBV28|TRBJ1-5|.|many
CASSPPSDQPQHF
TGTGCCAGCAGTCCTCCTTCAGATCAGCCCCAGCATTTT
>TRBV6-2/TRBV6-3|TRBJ1-2|TRBD1|few
CASSLPGQGANYGYTF
TGTGCCAGCAGCCTTCCGGGACAGGGGGCTAACTATGGCTACACCTTC
>TRBV10-3|TRBJ1-5|.|many
CAISEGGANQPQHF
TGTGCCATCAGTGAAGGCGGGGCGAATCAGCCCCAGCATTTT
>TRBV4-3|TRBJ2-1|TRBD1|few
CASSQDYGTGGNEQFF
TGCGCCAGCAGCCAAGATTACGGGACAGGCGGCAATGAGCAGTTCTTC
>TRBV29-1|TRBJ2-1|.|many
CSVASGGWNEQFF
TGCAGCGTTGCTTCGGGGGGCTGGAATGAGCAGTTCTTC
>TRBV15|TRBJ2-1|.|many
CATSVDGSSYNEQFF
TGTGCCACCAGCGTAGACGGGAGCTCCTACAATGAGCAGTTCTTC
>TRBV6-5|TRBJ1-2|TRBD1|.
CASRSPTGTVYGYTF
TGTGCCAGCAGGAGCCCCACGGGGACAGTCTATGGCTACACCTTC
>TRBV6-5|TRBJ2-3|.|many
CASSWGGGGTDTQYF
TGTGCCAGCAGTTGGGGAGGGGGTGGCACAGATACGCAGTATTTT
>TRBV29-1|TRBJ2-5|TRBD2|many
CSVGLAGGQETQYF
TGCAGCGTTGGACTAGCGGGAGGCCAAGAGACCCAGTACTTC
>TRBV29-1|TRBJ2-4|.|many
CSVGGQGKNIQYF
TGCAGCGTTGGAGGGCAGGGAAAAAACATTCAGTACTTC
>TRBV11-1|TRBJ2-5|.|many
CASSLELQQETQYF
TGTGCCAGCAGCTTAGAATTACAGCAAGAGACCCAGTACTTC
>TRBV28|TRBJ1-6|.|few
CASSRPPMGDSPLHF
TGTGCCAGCAGCCGGCCACCGATGGGTGATTCACCCCTCCACTTT
>TRBV3-1|TRBJ2-3|TRBD2|many
CASSQDWASGDTQYF
TGTGCCAGCAGCCAAGATTGGGCTAGCGGGGATACGCAGTATTTT
>TRBV12-3/TRBV12-4|TRBJ1-5|.|few
CAVGVNQPQHF
TGTGCTGTGGGGGTCAATCAGCCCCAGCATTTT
>TRBV5-6|TRBJ2-3|.|.
CASTGRFSSDTQYF
TGTGCCAGCACGGGGCGGTTCAGTTCGGATACGCAGTATTTT
>TRBV28|TRBJ1-1|.|few
CASRPQGTEAFF
TGTGCCAGCAGGCCACAGGGTACTGAAGCTTTCTTT
>TRBV2|TRBJ1-6|.|many
CASSEGWPYSPLHF
TGTGCCAGCAGTGAGGGGTGGCCCTATTCACCCCTCCACTTT
>TRBV7-9|TRBJ2-7|TRBD2|many
CASSLGAGGPNEQYF
TGTGCCAGCAGCTTAGGGGCGGGAGGGCCCAACGAGCAGTACTTC
>TRBV18|TRBJ2-3|.|many
CASSPPLEGRDTQYF
TGTGCCAGCTCACCCCCTCTGGAGGGGAGGGATACGCAGTATTTT